These T cell receptor beta chains were read from a single sample in a study of OX40 agonist ivuxolimab in advanced cancers. Profiled with immunoSEQ multiplex PCR; TCRdb holds only in-frame clones, not every one. The sample shows 55,000 to 70,000 clones, about 90% of them seen only once. The sample here was CD4+ or CD8+ T cells sorted from blood, taken in a trial of the OX40 agonist ivuxolimab. The receptor source for this set is an adult with an advanced solid tumor such as melanoma, head and neck, liver or kidney cancer. Both conserved end residues are trimmed from each CDR3. Each record gives: J gene, V gene, CDR3 protein.

TRBJ2-5 | TRBV9 | ASSVGLRPETQY
TRBJ2-3 | TRBV7-2 | ASSNRADTQY
TRBJ2-7 | TRBV21-1 | ASSNQPSRTGSWREQY
TRBJ2-3 | TRBV7-2 | ASSLTSGRTDTQY
TRBJ1-1 | TRBV10-3 | AIKQEGEAF
TRBJ2-3 | TRBV10-3 | AISDLASDTQY
TRBJ2-7 | TRBV6-1 | ASSPTGITYEQY
TRBJ2-1 | TRBV28 | ASSSPASGRSYNEQF
TRBJ1-2 | TRBV29-1 | SVRTQGSGGYT
TRBJ2-7 | TRBV2 | ASTRQASSYEQY
TRBJ2-7 | TRBV28 | ASCRDRGYEQY
TRBJ1-5 | TRBV9 | ASSPRGAAGDQPQH
TRBJ2-7 | TRBV6-6 | ASSSGTYEQY
TRBJ1-1 | TRBV5-4 | ASSPGGDRPGRKAF
TRBJ1-5 | TRBV6-1 | ASSGHQPQH
TRBJ1-1 | TRBV7-3 | ASSLQGMREAF
TRBJ2-7 | TRBV6-4 | ASRGAGESRSYEQY
TRBJ2-3 | TRBV18 | ASSPREQGATQY
TRBJ1-3 | TRBV30 | AWTPGGRGNTIY
TRBJ1-1 | TRBV19 | ASSIVGQGATEAF
TRBJ2-7 | TRBV10-2 | ASSPGPSREQY
TRBJ2-1 | TRBV7-9 | ASSFGPRNEQF
TRBJ2-5 | TRBV11-2 | ASTGAETQY
TRBJ2-7 | TRBV10-1 | ASSERVAGEQY
TRBJ1-1 | TRBV6-5 | ASRGGNTEAF
TRBJ2-7 | TRBV7-2 | ASSPLAGRYDYEQY
TRBJ1-4 | TRBV6-6 | ASRSQGAATNEKLF
TRBJ2-3 | TRBV29-1 | SVAWSASDTQY
TRBJ2-2 | TRBV7-9 | ASSLGGQVYWPGELF
TRBJ1-2 | TRBV7-2 | ASSLGWRQGRGDT
TRBJ1-4 | TRBV9 | ASSVGGGSTNEKLF
TRBJ1-2 | TRBV7-2 | ASSLLPDYGYT
TRBJ2-6 | TRBV28 | ASLPRGRPGANVLT
TRBJ1-1 | TRBV6-5 | ASSEASETSAF
TRBJ1-1 | TRBV11-2 | ASSFKRDTEAF
TRBJ2-3 | TRBV28 | ASLRQGLSTDTQY
TRBJ2-5 | TRBV5-1 | ASSLSAGGRQETQY
TRBJ2-2 | TRBV7-2 | ASSFQGLAGELF
TRBJ1-6 | TRBV7-9 | ASSSAGESPLH
TRBJ1-3 | TRBV4-3 | ASSQDRPDRDGNTIY
TRBJ1-2 | TRBV6-1 | ASGPPGYGYT
TRBJ2-5 | TRBV5-6 | ASSFLGRILETQY
TRBJ2-7 | TRBV5-1 | ASSLAGQGAYEQY
TRBJ2-1 | TRBV7-2 | ASSAVGPYNEQF
TRBJ2-2 | TRBV19 | ASSIEGGENTGELF
TRBJ2-7 | TRBV6-5 | ASSGYYEQY
TRBJ2-5 | TRBV11-2 | ASSLAGHKSGTQY
TRBJ2-3 | TRBV7-8 | ASSLGLAGGLLTDTQY
TRBJ2-3 | TRBV5-1 | ASSLSGLGVPTRDTQY
TRBJ2-3 | TRBV19 | ASSINRDGITDTQY
TRBJ2-1 | TRBV29-1 | SVQRIYNEQF
TRBJ1-2 | TRBV5-1 | ASSLFPDRVNYGYT